The clone carrying this T cell receptor (beta chain) has just a few counts. With 3 bases clipped from V and 5 bases from J, the junction kept 5 bases outside the gene matches. The CDR3 runs 14 residues. Germline-derived CDR1 and CDR2 are SGDLS and YYNGEE. Sequencing was performed with immunoSEQ multiplex PCR; in TCRdb, only in-frame clones are kept and a portion is missing. The repertoire holds more than 25,000 clones, 68% seen once, with about 17% in the top ten. This record belongs to a study of blood T cell repertoires in COVID-19. Overall study: PBMCs, B-cell-depleted T cells, or T cells were the source of the cDNA or gDNA that made up the material.

This chain joins TRBV9 and TRBJ1-5; TRBD1 aligns across 7 bases. The source of this sequence is a human donor in a cohort sampled during active COVID-19. Specimen: peripheral blood. For the CDR3, the DNA is TGTGCCAGCAGCGAGGGGGCTGGATATCAGCCCCAGCATTTT. Amino acid sequence: CASSEGAGYQPQHF.